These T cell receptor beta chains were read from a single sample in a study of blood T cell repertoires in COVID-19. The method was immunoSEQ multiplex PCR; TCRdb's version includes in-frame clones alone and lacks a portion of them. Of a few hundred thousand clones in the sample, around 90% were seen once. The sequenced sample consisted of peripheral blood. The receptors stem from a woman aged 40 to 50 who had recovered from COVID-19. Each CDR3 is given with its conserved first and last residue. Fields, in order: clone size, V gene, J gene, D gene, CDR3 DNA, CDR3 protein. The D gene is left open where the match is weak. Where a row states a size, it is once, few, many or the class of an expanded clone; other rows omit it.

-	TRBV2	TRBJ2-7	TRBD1	TGTGCCACCCCTAGGACAGGGGGGCCCCAGGACGAGCAGTACTTC	CATPRTGGPQDEQYF
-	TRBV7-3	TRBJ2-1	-	TGTGCCAGCAGCCAGGGCCGTGGTGAGCAGTTCTTC	CASSQGRGEQFF
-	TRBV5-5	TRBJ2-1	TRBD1	TGTGCCAGCAGCTTGGGGACAGGGGCCCCCCTCAATGAGCAGTTCTTC	CASSLGTGAPLNEQFF
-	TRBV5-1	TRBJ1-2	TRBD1	TGCGCCAGCAGTCCGGGGACAGGGCAAGGCTACACCTTC	CASSPGTGQGYTF
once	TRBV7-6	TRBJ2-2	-	TGTGCCAGCACCCCGGGGAATTGGAACACCGGGGAGCTGTTTTTT	CASTPGNWNTGELFF
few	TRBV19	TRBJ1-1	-	TGTGCCAGTAGTATAGTAATGGGGGCGCTGATCACTGAAGCTTTCTTT	CASSIVMGALITEAFF
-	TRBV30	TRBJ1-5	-	TGTGCCTGGAGTGTACCCAGTAGCAATCAGCCCCAGCATTTT	CAWSVPSSNQPQHF
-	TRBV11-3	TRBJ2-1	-	TGTGCCAGCGGCCGCCAGGGGGGCTCCTACAATGAGCAGTTCTTC	CASGRQGGSYNEQFF
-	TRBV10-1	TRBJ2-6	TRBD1	TGCGCCAGCAGTCTTACAGGGGACACCATCTACTCTGGGGCCAACGTCCTGACTTTC	CASSLTGDTIYSGANVLTF
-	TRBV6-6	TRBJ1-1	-	TGTGCCAGCAGTTACCTCCGACAGAACGAAGCTTTCTTT	CASSYLRQNEAFF
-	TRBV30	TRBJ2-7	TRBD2	TGTGCCTGGAGTGGGCTAGCGGCCTCCTACGAGCAGTACTTC	CAWSGLAASYEQYF
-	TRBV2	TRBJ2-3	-	TGTGCCAGCAGTGCAGACCTCGGGATATTCACAGATACGCAGTATTTT	CASSADLGIFTDTQYF
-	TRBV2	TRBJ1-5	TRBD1	TGTGCCTACGGACAGGGGGTGGATCAGCCCCAGCATTTT	CAYGQGVDQPQHF
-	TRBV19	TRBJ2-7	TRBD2	TGTGCCAGTAGTCCCACCGGGACTAGCGTGGAGCAGTACTTC	CASSPTGTSVEQYF
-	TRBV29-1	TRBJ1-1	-	TGCAGCGTCGAGCCAGGAGGCAGGGAAGCTTTCTTT	CSVEPGGREAFF
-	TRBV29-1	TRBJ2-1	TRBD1	TGCAGCGTTGAATCGGACAGGGCAATGGAGCAGTTCTTC	CSVESDRAMEQFF
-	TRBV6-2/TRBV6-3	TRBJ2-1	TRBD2	TGTGCCAGCAGGCCTAGCGGGAGCTCCTACAATGAGCAGTTCTTC	CASRPSGSSYNEQFF
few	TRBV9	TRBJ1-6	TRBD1	TGTGCCAGCAGCGTAGGGCCCGGACAGGGCGATTCACCCCTCCACTTT	CASSVGPGQGDSPLHF
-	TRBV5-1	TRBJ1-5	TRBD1	TGCGCCAGCACCGACAGGGTGAGCAACAATCAGCCCCAGCATTTT	CASTDRVSNNQPQHF
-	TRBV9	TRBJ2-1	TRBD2	TGTGCCAGCAGCGTAGGGTCTAGCGGGGCCTCCTACAATGAGCAGTTCTTC	CASSVGSSGASYNEQFF
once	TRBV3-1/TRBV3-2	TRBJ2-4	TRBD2	TGTGCCAGCAGCCCAAACTCAGGACTAGCGGGAGGGTATGGAAACATTCAGTACTTC	CASSPNSGLAGGYGNIQYF
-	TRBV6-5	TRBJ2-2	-	TGTGCCAGCAGCCAGCGGGTGGACACCGGGGAGCTGTTTTTT	CASSQRVDTGELFF
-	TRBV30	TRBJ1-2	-	TGTGCCTGGGGCTCAGGGGATGGCTACACCTTC	CAWGSGDGYTF
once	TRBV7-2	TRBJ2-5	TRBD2	TGTGCCAGCAGCTTAGTCCCGACTAGCGAAGAGACCCAGTACTTC	CASSLVPTSEETQYF
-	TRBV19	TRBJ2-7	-	TGTGCCAGTAGTAACCCGGACGGGACCTACGAGCAGTACTTC	CASSNPDGTYEQYF
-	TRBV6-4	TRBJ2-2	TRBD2	TGTGCCAGCAGTGAGCGGGAGGCCGGGGAGCTGTTTTTT	CASSEREAGELFF
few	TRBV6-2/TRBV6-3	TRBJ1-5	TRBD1	TGTGCCAGCAGTTACTCGGCCAGGGGGCGCAATCAGCCCCAGCATTTT	CASSYSARGRNQPQHF
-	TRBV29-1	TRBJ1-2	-	TGCAGCGTTGAAGACCCCAGGTCCTTCTATGGCTACACCTTC	CSVEDPRSFYGYTF
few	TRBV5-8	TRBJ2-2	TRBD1	TGTGCCAGCAGCGCGGACAGGGCGGCCACCGGGGAGCTGTTTTTT	CASSADRAATGELFF
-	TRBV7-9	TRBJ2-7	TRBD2	TGTGCCAGCAGCCCCGCATACGGGAGGCCGGTCTACGAGCAGTACTTC	CASSPAYGRPVYEQYF
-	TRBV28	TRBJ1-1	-	TGTGCCAGCAGTTTAGGGGGCTCGAACACTGAAGCTTTCTTT	CASSLGGSNTEAFF
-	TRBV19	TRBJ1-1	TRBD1	TGTGCCAGTAGTCCATCGGCCGGGACAGGGGACACTGAAGCTTTCTTT	CASSPSAGTGDTEAFF
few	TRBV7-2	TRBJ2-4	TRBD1	TGTGCCAGCAGCCCCCGAAGGGGGCGTAAGGGCAAAAACATTCAGTACTTC	CASSPRRGRKGKNIQYF
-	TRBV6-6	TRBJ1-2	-	TGTGCCAGCAGTTACTCGGGGCAGCTCTATGGCTACACCTTC	CASSYSGQLYGYTF
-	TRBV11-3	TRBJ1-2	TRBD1	TGTGCCAGCAGCCGGGACAGCTTCGACTATGGCTACACCTTC	CASSRDSFDYGYTF
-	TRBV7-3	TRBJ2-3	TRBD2	TGTGCCAGCAGCGAAACTAGCGCCCAATTAGATACGCAGTATTTT	CASSETSAQLDTQYF